The 13 T cell receptor beta chains reported below all come from one sample, sequenced in a study of control samples from healthy donors and cancer patients. Clones were read by immunoSEQ multiplex PCR, and TCRdb kept only the in-frame ones, dropping some. The sample lists around 93,000 clones, about nine tenths occurring once. Input material: blood. Receptor source: a human donor in good health. The donor label of this sample is uncertain.

This rearrangement joins TRBV3-1 (or the pseudogene TRBV3-2) to TRBJ1-3, with D possibly matching TRBD1 (5 bases). CDR1 is LGHDT and CDR2 is YNNKEL in the germline V gene (reference sequence). The CDR3 runs to 15 residues. Trimming left V 0 bases short and J 0 bases short, with 6 bases between. CDR3 nucleotide sequence: TGTGCCAGCAGCCAAGACAGGGACTCTGGAAACACCATATATTTT. Protein: CASSQDRDSGNTIYF.

The rearrangement joins TRBV6-1 to TRBJ1-5; D possibly corresponds to TRBD1 (5 bases). The germline CDR1 and CDR2 sequences are MNHNS and SASEGT. V was pared by 3 bases and J by 7 bases, with 13 bases between. This CDR3 region has 14 residues. The CDR3 coding sequence is TGTGCCAGCAGTGATGGCGGGCGGGACCAGCCCCAGCATTTT. It specifies CASSDGGRDQPQHF.

This chain uses TRBV18 with TRBJ2-3, with D perhaps matching TRBD2 (5 bases). This CDR3 comprises 14 residues. CDR1 is KGHSH, CDR2 LQKENI, per germline. The V end was cut by 3 bases, the J end by 3 bases, with 10 bases between. The CDR3 loop is CASSPLAGTDTQYF. CDR3 bases: TGTGCCAGCTCACCGCTAGCAGGAACAGATACGCAGTATTTT.

The rearrangement uses TRBV28 and TRBJ1-2; 8 nucleotides agree with TRBD1. The CDR3 sequence is 15 residues long. Germline CDR1 and CDR2: MDHEN and SYDVKM. Trimming took 2 bases from V and 5 from J; bases not matched to a gene: 7. CDR3 sequence (DNA): TGTGCCAGCAGTTTAGGGTATGGACAGGGTTATGGCTACACCTTC. This encodes CASSLGYGQGYGYTF.

V gene TRBV23-1 combines with J gene TRBJ1-4; D call uncertain. TRBV23-1 is sorted into the ORF group, with uncertain function. The CDR3 loop spans 17 amino acids. The V gene lost 2 bases and the J gene lost 0 bases, with 13 bases spanning the gap. The CDR3: CASSQGGRTTTNEKLFF. The CDR3 coding sequence is TGCGCCAGCAGTCAAGGTGGCAGGACCACAACTAATGAAAAACTGTTTTTT.

This sequence joins TRBV7-9 and TRBJ1-1, with no clear D. The CDR3 covers 14 residues. Germline assignment: CDR1 SEHNR and CDR2 FQNEAQ (reference sequence). V dropped 5 bases and J dropped 0 bases, with 10 bases sitting between them. CDR3 in amino acids: CASSPPQMNTEAFF. DNA of the CDR3: TGTGCCAGCAGCCCCCCACAGATGAACACTGAAGCTTTCTTT.

The chain is built from TRBV24-1 and TRBJ2-1; TRBD1 or TRBD2 may be the D gene (6 bases each). The CDR3 extends over 17 amino acids. Germline CDR1 is KGHDR and CDR2 is SFDVKD. Trimming left V 3 bases short and J 6 bases short, with 20 bases between. In DNA form, the CDR3 reads TGTGCCACCAGTGATGCTGTCACCGTGGGGGGCGGCAATGAGCAGTTCTTC. Its protein is CATSDAVTVGGGNEQFF.

The V gene is TRBV5-4, the J gene TRBJ1-3; D unresolved. The CDR3 has 14 residues. With 6 bases removed from V and 0 bases from J, the gap between germline ends came to 10 bases. In germline, CDR1 is SGHNT, CDR2 YYREEE (reference sequence). The CDR3 nucleotides are TGTGCCAGCAAAAATGTGGGCTCTGGAAACACCATATATTTT. It yields the protein CASKNVGSGNTIYF.

The chain has TRBV5-1 and TRBJ2-1; 10 nucleotides line up with TRBD2. The V segment lost 0 bases and the J segment 9 bases; nucleotides outside the gene matches: 9. The CDR3 runs to 16 residues. Looked up from germline, CDR1 is SGHRS and CDR2 is YFSETQ. Here the CDR3 reads CASSLDRASGGGEQFF. The CDR3 nucleotides read TGCGCCAGCAGCTTGGATCGGGCTAGCGGGGGTGGTGAGCAGTTCTTC. Looking up the rest from reference TRBV5-1 and TRBJ2-1 gives the full variable domain: KAGVTQTPRYLIKTRGQQVTLSCSPISGHRSVSWYQQTPGQGLQFLFEYFSETQRNKGNFPGRFSGRQFSNSRSEMNVSTLELGDSALYLCASSLDRASGGGEQFFGPGTRLTVL.

This chain connects TRBV7-9 to TRBJ2-3; TRBD2 matches 13 bases. CDR3 length: 16 amino acids. Germline CDR1 reads SEHNR; CDR2 reads FQNEAQ (reference sequence). After removal of 6 bases from V and 6 bases from J, the junction contained 9 bases not matched to a gene. The CDR3 sequence: CASRPGLAGVWDTQYF. For the CDR3, the DNA is TGTGCCAGCAGACCCGGACTAGCGGGGGTCTGGGATACGCAGTATTTT.

The gene calls are TRBV11-2 and TRBJ1-1; 12 positions match TRBD1. Per germline, CDR1 SGHAT and CDR2 FQNNGV. CDR3 size: 15 residues. Losses at the gene ends were 5 bases for V and 3 bases for J; bases not matched to a gene: 4. The CDR3 region has the DNA TGTGCCAGCAGCACCCGGGACAGGGGGCACACTGAAGCTTTCTTT. Protein product: CASSTRDRGHTEAFF.

The chain recombines TRBV24-1 with TRBJ1-4, with D unclear. Germline CDR1 is KGHDR and CDR2 is SFDVKD. Trimming removed 5 bases at V and 7 bases at J, with 10 bases between. CDR3 length: 13 amino acids. DNA of the CDR3: TGTGCCACCAGTGGGGGTCTAGGTGAAAAACTGTTTTTT. It specifies CATSGGLGEKLFF.

This chain joins TRBV4-2 and TRBJ1-4; 10 bases line up with TRBD1. Germline V gives CDR1 LGHNA, CDR2 YNFKEQ. V was clipped by 0 bases and J by 7 bases; unmatched bases: 5. This CDR3 is 16 amino acids long. CDR3 loop: CASSQDVGTGAEKLFF. CDR3 coding DNA: TGTGCCAGCAGCCAAGATGTCGGGACAGGGGCTGAAAAACTGTTTTTT.